The next 20 T cell receptor beta chains were all read from a single sample in a study of Ad26.COV2.S vaccination and SARS-CoV-2 variants. Regarding treatment: about 20 received Ad26.COV2.S at low or high dose, single or two shots; 5 received placebo; per-sample allocation not given. Specimen acquisition occurred on day 63 following the initial vaccine or placebo injection. Assay used: immunoSEQ multiplex PCR; TCRdb lists only in-frame clones, some missing. The sample has hundreds of thousands of clones, about nine tenths seen once. The sample was peripheral blood, taken in a trial of Ad26.COV2.S vaccine versus placebo. Receptor source: a person between 18 and 59 years old who received the Ad26.COV2.S COVID-19 vaccine or a placebo.

The chain joins TRBV11-2 to TRBJ2-7; the match to TRBD2 covers 8 bases. V lost 1 base, J lost 4 bases, and 9 bases stayed unmatched. Germline assignment: CDR1 SGHAT and CDR2 FQNNGV. CDR3 length: 16 amino acids. CDR3 in amino acids: CASSLGTSLAIYEQYF. CDR3 coding DNA: TGTGCCAGCAGCTTAGGGACTAGCCTCGCAATTTACGAGCAGTACTTC.

The chain has TRBV5-5 and TRBJ1-6; no clear D gene. Germline CDR1 is SGHKS and CDR2 is YYEKEE (reference sequence). The CDR3 is 20 amino acids. Trimming stripped 1 base from V and 0 bases from J, with 20 bases between. In DNA, the CDR3 is TGTGCCAGCAGCTTGACCCTATTGGACTGGGGAAGCTCCTATAATTCACCCCTCCACTTT. This gives the protein CASSLTLLDWGSSYNSPLHF.

The CDR3 sequence is CASSQGQVNQPQHF. CDR3 DNA sequence: TGTGCCAGCAGCCAGGGACAGGTTAATCAGCCCCAGCATTTT. The J gene is TRBJ1-5, the V gene TRBV7-2, with TRBD1 identical over 8 bases. The CDR3 is 14 amino acids. Germline V gives CDR1 SGHTA, CDR2 FQGNSA. Losses at the gene ends were 5 bases for V and 4 bases for J; bases not matched to a gene: 4.

The J gene is TRBJ1-2, the V gene TRBV7-8; TRBD1 agrees at 8 bases. Germline lookup yields CDR1 SGHVS and CDR2 FQNEAQ. This CDR3 contains 17 residues. With 5 bases clipped from V and 0 bases from J, the junction kept 11 bases outside the gene matches. The CDR3 loop reads CASSVDRETGSNYGYTF. CDR3 DNA sequence: TGTGCCAGCAGCGTGGACAGGGAGACAGGTTCTAACTATGGCTACACCTTC.

The V and J genes are TRBV6-6 and TRBJ2-2, with 11 bases aligning to TRBD1. The germline CDR1 and CDR2 sequences are MNHNY and SVGAGI (reference sequence). This CDR3 region has 16 residues. V shed 6 bases, J shed 6 bases, and the junction held 9 bases outside the gene matches. CDR3 amino acids: CASRDRGQWEAGELFF. CDR3 bases: TGTGCCAGCAGGGACAGGGGGCAATGGGAGGCCGGGGAGCTGTTTTTT.

This clone turned up a few times. This rearrangement joins TRBV18 to TRBJ1-1, with no clear D. CDR1 is KGHSH, CDR2 LQKENI, per germline. The length of the CDR3 is 14 residues. Deletions cut 4 bases from V and 0 bases from J, with 9 bases between. CDR3 DNA: TGTGCCAGCTCACAGTGGAGTATGAACACTGAAGCTTTCTTT. Translated, it gives CASSQWSMNTEAFF.

The chain combines TRBV7-2 with TRBJ1-3; D gene unclear. Germline lookup yields CDR1 SGHTA and CDR2 FQGNSA. V was shortened by 5 bases and J by 2 bases, with 13 bases between the two germline ends. There are 15 residues in the CDR3. The CDR3 is CASSITRVPGNTIYF. The CDR3 DNA is TGTGCCAGCAGCATAACGCGGGTCCCTGGAAACACCATATATTTT.

The V gene is TRBV14, the J gene TRBJ2-5; TRBD1 matches 11 bases. V lost 1 base and J lost 5; bases outside the gene matches: 6. CDR1 and CDR2 from the germline V gene are SGHDN and FVKESK. This CDR3 spans 16 amino acids. The CDR3 bases are TGTGCCAGCAGCCAAGTAAGGACAGGGGGCCGCGAGACCCAGTACTTC. It encodes CASSQVRTGGRETQYF.

The rearrangement uses TRBV28 and TRBJ2-2; D perhaps matches TRBD1 (6 bases). The CDR3 runs 16 residues. Deletions cut 2 bases from V and 1 base from J, with 11 bases between. Germline values: CDR1 MDHEN, CDR2 SYDVKM. CDR3 in DNA: TGTGCCAGCAGTTTAAGAGAACAGGGGAACACCGGGGAGCTGTTTTTT. Amino acids: CASSLREQGNTGELFF.

The DNA for the CDR3 is TGCGCCAGCAGCTTGGCTCTCGGTCAAGAGACCCAGTACTTC. It is translated as CASSLALGQETQYF. This rearrangement joins TRBV5-1 to TRBJ2-5; D is unresolved. The CDR3 loop spans 14 amino acids. V was trimmed by 0 bases and J by 2 bases, leaving 8 bases between them. Germline-derived CDR1 and CDR2 are SGHRS and YFSETQ.

This sequence joins TRBV6-5 and TRBJ1-1; unclear D gene. CDR3 length equals 11 residues. In germline, CDR1 is MNHEY, CDR2 SVGAGI. With 11 bases removed from V and 1 base from J, the gap between germline ends came to 8 bases. The CDR3 protein is CACLGNTEAFF. The DNA for the CDR3 is TGTGCCTGCTTAGGGAACACTGAAGCTTTCTTT.

This clone was recorded once. This rearrangement joins TRBV7-2 to TRBJ2-3; no firm D call. CDR3 length: 15 residues. Germline CDR1 reads SGHTA; CDR2 reads FQGNSA. V lost 5 bases and J lost 1, with 13 bases in between. The CDR3 DNA is TGTGCCAGCAGCACCGTGTTGGTGCGCACAGATACGCAGTATTTT. Translating gives CASSTVLVRTDTQYF.

The chain joins TRBV4-3 to TRBJ2-7; TRBD2 matches 12 bases. This CDR3 region has 18 residues. The V segment lost 4 bases and the J segment 3 bases; nucleotides outside the gene matches: 13. Germline CDR1 reads LGHNA; CDR2 reads YSLEER. CDR3 nucleotide sequence: TGCGCCAGCAGCCCCTGGACTAGCGGGGAGATTTTAGGCTACGAGCAGTACTTC. It codes for CASSPWTSGEILGYEQYF.

The rearrangement uses TRBV5-5 and TRBJ2-3, with D unresolved. Germline V gives CDR1 SGHKS, CDR2 YYEKEE (reference sequence). The CDR3 runs to 13 residues. Between the trimmed V and J ends, which lost 5 bases and 12 bases, there was a span of 19 bases. In DNA form, the CDR3 reads TGTGCCAGCAGGAACTCGGACCTGATAATTCAGTATTTT. Protein sequence: CASRNSDLIIQYF. The variable domain in full, completed from reference TRBV5-5 and TRBJ2-3, reads DAGVTQSPTHLIKTRGQQVTLRCSPISGHKSVSWYQQVLGQGPQFIFQYYEKEERGRGNFPDRFSARQFPNYSSELNVNALLLGDSALYLCASRNSDLIIQYFGPGTRLTVL.

This chain joins TRBV5-5 and TRBJ1-3; D is unclear. The CDR3 consists of 15 residues. The V gene's germline CDR1 is SGHKS and CDR2 YYEKEE (reference sequence). Trimming pared 2 bases from V and 0 bases from J, leaving 9 bases between. In DNA form, the CDR3 reads TGTGCCAGCAGCTTTGGGCTGAGCTCTGGAAACACCATATATTTT. Protein product: CASSFGLSSGNTIYF.

V gene TRBV19 combines with J gene TRBJ2-5; 7 bases fit TRBD1. With V trimmed by 3 bases and J by 2 bases, 6 bases remained unmatched. Germline values: CDR1 LNHDA, CDR2 SQIVND (reference sequence). CDR3 length: 15 residues. CDR3 protein: CASSIQNRGQETQYF. The CDR3 nucleotides are TGTGCCAGTAGTATCCAAAACAGGGGTCAAGAGACCCAGTACTTC.

The chain employs TRBV9 and TRBJ2-7; possibly TRBD1 or TRBD2 for D (5 bases each). The CDR3 is made up of 14 amino acids. V was pared by 4 bases and J by 2 bases, with 13 bases between. Germline V gene data show CDR1 as SGDLS and CDR2 as YYNGEE. CDR3 sequence (DNA): TGTGCCAGCAGCCCCGGGACGGCAACCTACGAGCAGTACTTC. Encoded protein: CASSPGTATYEQYF.

This clone appeared once. The chain recombines TRBV19 with TRBJ2-7; D is possibly TRBD1 (6 bases). CDR1 is LNHDA and CDR2 is SQIVND in the germline V gene (reference sequence). This CDR3 comprises 13 residues. V was trimmed by 7 bases and J by 6 bases, leaving 16 bases between them. This CDR3 reads CASTKGRGGEQYF. CDR3 sequence (DNA): TGTGCCAGTACCAAGGGAAGAGGGGGCGAGCAGTACTTC.

The chain has TRBV2 and TRBJ1-2; D gene uncertain. The V end lost 3 bases, the J end lost 1 base, and 9 bases lay between the germline ends. The length of the CDR3 is 14 residues. Germline V gene data show CDR1 as SNHLY and CDR2 as FYNNEI. CDR3 in amino acids: CASSEGNDNYGYTF. As DNA, the CDR3 is TGTGCCAGCAGTGAGGGTAACGATAACTATGGCTACACCTTC. The complete variable domain, with remaining parts taken from reference TRBV2 and TRBJ1-2, reads EPEVTQTPSHQVTQMGQEVILRCVPISNHLYFYWYRQILGQKVEFLVSFYNNEISEKSEIFDDQFSVERPDGSNFTLKIRSTKLEDSAMYFCASSEGNDNYGYTFGSGTRLTVV.

V and J are TRBV4-1 and TRBJ2-1; TRBD2 matches 10 bases. The V gene's germline CDR1 is MGHRA and CDR2 YSYEKL. The junction had 1 base not matched to a gene; V was cut back by 1 base and J by 4 bases. The CDR3 loop spans 15 amino acids. CDR3 amino acids: CASSQALAGYNEQFF. The CDR3 region has the DNA TGCGCCAGCAGCCAAGCACTAGCGGGGTACAATGAGCAGTTCTTC.